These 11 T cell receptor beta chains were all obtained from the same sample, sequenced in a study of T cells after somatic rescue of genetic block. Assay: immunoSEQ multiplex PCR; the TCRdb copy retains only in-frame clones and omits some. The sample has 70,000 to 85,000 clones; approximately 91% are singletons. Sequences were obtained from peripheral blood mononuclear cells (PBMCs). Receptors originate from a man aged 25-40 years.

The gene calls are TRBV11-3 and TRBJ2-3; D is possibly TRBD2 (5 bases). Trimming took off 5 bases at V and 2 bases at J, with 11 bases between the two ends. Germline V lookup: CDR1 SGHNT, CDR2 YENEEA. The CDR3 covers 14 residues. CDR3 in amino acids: CASSTHSDTDTQYF. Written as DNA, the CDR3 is TGTGCCAGCAGCACCCATAGCGACACAGATACGCAGTATTTT.

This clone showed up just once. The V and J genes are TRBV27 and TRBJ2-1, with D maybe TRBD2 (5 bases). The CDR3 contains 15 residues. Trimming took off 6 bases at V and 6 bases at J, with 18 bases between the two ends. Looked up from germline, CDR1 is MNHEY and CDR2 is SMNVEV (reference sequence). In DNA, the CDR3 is TGTGCCAGCAGCCTGGACGTAAATCGGGGCAATGAGCAGTTCTTC. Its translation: CASSLDVNRGNEQFF.

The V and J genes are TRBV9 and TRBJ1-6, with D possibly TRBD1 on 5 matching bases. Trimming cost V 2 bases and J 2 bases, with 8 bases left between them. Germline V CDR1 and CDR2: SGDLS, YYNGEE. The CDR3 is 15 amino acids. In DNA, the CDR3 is TGTGCCAGCAGCGTCGGACAAGCCTATAATTCACCCCTCCACTTT. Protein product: CASSVGQAYNSPLHF.

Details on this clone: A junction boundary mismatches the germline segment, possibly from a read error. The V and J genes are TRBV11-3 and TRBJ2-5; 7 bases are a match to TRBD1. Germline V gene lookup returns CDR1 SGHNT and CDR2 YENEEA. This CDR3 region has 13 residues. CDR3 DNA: TGTGCCAGCAGCCCGAGGGGGCAAGGGACCCAGTACTTC. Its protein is CASSPRGQGTQYF.

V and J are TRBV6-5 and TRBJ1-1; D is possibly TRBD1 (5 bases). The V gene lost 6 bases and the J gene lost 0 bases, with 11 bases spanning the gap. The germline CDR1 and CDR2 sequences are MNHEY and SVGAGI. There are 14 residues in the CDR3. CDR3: CASSRDRVNTEAFF. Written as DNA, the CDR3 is TGTGCCAGCAGCCGAGACAGAGTGAACACTGAAGCTTTCTTT.

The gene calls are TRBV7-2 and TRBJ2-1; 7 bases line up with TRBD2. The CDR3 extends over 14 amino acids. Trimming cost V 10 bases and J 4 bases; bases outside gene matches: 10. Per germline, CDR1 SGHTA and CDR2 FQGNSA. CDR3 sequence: CATLVGRGYNEQFF. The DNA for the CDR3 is TGTGCCACGTTGGTGGGGAGGGGTTACAATGAGCAGTTCTTC.

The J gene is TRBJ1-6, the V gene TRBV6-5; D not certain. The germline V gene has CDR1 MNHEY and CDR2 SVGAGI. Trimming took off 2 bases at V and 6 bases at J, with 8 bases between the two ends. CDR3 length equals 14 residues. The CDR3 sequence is CASSYGPINSPLHF. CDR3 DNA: TGTGCCAGCAGTTACGGGCCTATTAATTCACCCCTCCACTTT.

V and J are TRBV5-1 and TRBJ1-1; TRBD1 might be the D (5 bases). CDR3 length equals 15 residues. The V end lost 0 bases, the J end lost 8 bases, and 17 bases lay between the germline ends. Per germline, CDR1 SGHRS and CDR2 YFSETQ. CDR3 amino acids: CASSLAVREGAEAFF. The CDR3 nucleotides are TGCGCCAGCAGCTTGGCCGTCAGGGAGGGTGCGGAAGCTTTCTTT. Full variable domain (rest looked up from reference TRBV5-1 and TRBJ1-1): KAGVTQTPRYLIKTRGQQVTLSCSPISGHRSVSWYQQTPGQGLQFLFEYFSETQRNKGNFPGRFSGRQFSNSRSEMNVSTLELGDSALYLCASSLAVREGAEAFFGQGTRLTVV.

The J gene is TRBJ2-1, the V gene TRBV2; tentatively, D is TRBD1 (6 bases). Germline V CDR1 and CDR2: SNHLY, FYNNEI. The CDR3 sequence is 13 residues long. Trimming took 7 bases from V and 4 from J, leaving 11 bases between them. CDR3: CASTEGVYNEQFF. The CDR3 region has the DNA TGTGCCAGCACTGAGGGGGTATACAATGAGCAGTTCTTC.

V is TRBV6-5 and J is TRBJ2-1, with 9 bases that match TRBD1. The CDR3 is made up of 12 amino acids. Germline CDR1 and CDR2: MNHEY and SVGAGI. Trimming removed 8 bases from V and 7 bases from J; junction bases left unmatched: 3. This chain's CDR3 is CASGTGHNEQFF. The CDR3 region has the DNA TGTGCCAGCGGGACAGGGCATAATGAGCAGTTCTTC.

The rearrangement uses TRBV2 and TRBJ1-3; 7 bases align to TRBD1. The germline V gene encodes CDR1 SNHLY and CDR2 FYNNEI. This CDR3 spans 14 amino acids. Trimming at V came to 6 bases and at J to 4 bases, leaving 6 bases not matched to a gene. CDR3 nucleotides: TGTGCCAGCAGCCTAGGGGGCTCCGGAAACACCATATATTTT. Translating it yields CASSLGGSGNTIYF.